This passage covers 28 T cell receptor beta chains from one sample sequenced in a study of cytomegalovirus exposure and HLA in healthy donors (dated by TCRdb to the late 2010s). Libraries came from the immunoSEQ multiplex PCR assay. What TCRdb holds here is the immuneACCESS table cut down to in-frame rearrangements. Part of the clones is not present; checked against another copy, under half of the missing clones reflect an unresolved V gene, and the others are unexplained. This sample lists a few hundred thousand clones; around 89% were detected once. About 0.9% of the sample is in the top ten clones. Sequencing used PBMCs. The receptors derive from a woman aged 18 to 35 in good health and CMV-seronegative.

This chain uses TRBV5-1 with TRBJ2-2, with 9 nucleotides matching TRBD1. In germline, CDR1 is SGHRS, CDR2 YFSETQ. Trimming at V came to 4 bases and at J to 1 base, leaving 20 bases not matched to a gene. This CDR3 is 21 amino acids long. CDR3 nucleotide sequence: TGCGCCAGCAGCCCGGTGATCCACAGGGGGCAGCCCTTAATGAACACCGGGGAGCTGTTTTTT. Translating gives CASSPVIHRGQPLMNTGELFF.

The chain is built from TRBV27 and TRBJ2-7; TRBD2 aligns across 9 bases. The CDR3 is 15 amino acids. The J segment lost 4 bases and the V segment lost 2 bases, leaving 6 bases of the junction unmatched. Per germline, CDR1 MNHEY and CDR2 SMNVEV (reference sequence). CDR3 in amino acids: CASSLAGGPGYEQYF. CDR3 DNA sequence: TGTGCCAGCAGTTTAGCGGGAGGGCCGGGTTACGAGCAGTACTTC.

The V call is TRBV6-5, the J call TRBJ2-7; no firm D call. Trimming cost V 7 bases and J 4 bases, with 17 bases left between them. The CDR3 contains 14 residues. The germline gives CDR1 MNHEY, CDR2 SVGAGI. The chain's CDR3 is CASTLGSRGYEQYF. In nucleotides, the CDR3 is TGTGCCAGCACCCTCGGCAGTCGAGGATACGAGCAGTACTTC.

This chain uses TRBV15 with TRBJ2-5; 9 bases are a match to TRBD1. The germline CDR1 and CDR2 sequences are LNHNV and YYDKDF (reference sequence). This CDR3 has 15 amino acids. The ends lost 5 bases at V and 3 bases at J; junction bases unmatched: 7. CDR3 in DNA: TGTGCCACCAGCGACCCGACAGGGGGTAAAGAGACCCAGTACTTC. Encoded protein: CATSDPTGGKETQYF. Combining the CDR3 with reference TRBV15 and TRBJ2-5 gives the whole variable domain DAMVIQNPRYQVTQFGKPVTLSCSQTLNHNVMYWYQQKSSQAPKLLFHYYDKDFNNEADTPDNFQSRRPNTSFCFLDIRSPGLGDTAMYLCATSDPTGGKETQYFGPGTRLLVL.

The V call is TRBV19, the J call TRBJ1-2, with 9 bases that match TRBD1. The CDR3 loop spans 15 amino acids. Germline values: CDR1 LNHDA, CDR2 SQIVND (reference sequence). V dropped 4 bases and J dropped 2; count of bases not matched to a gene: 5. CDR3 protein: CASSTGTGLNYGYTF. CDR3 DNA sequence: TGTGCCAGTAGTACTGGGACAGGGCTGAACTATGGCTACACCTTC.

The CDR3 spells CASSTPSSGPYEQYF. As DNA, the CDR3 is TGTGCCAGCAGCACCCCGTCTAGCGGGCCATACGAGCAGTACTTC. This rearrangement joins TRBV13 to TRBJ2-7; 8 bases are a match to TRBD2. The junction had 10 bases not matched to a gene; V was cut back by 5 bases and J by 4 bases. This CDR3 region has 15 residues. Germline CDR1 reads PRHDT; CDR2 reads FYEKMQ (reference sequence).

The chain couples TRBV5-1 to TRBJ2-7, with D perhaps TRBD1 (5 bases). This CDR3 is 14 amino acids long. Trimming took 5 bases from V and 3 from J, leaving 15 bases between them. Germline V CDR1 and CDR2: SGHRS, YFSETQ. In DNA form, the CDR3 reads TGCGCCAGCAGTATACAGGTGGCGAACTACGAGCAGTACTTC. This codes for CASSIQVANYEQYF.

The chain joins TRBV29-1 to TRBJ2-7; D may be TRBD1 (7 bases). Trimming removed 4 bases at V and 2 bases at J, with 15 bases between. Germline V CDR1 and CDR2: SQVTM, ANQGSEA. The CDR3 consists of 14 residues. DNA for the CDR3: TGCAGCGTTGGTCGCAGGGGGGAGGCCTACGAGCAGTACTTC. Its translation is CSVGRRGEAYEQYF.

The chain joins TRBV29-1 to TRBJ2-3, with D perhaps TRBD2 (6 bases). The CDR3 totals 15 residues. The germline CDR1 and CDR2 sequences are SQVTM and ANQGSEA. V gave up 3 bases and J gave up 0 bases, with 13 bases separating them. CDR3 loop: CSVDYGSLSTDTQYF. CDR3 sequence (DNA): TGCAGCGTTGATTACGGGAGCCTGAGCACAGATACGCAGTATTTT.

CDR3 in DNA: TGTGCCAGTAGTACCGGGACAGGGTATGCCAAAAACATTCAGTACTTC. It is translated as CASSTGTGYAKNIQYF. This chain joins TRBV19 and TRBJ2-4, with TRBD1 matching over 9 bases. The CDR3 is 16 residues long. V shed 4 bases and J 1 base; nucleotides not matched to a gene: 5. In germline, CDR1 is LNHDA, CDR2 SQIVND (reference sequence).

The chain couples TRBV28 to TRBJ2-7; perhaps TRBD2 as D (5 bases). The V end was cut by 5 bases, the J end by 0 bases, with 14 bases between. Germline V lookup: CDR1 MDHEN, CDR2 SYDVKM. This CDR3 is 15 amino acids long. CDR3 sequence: CASSRVVGASYEQYF. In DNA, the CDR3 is TGTGCCAGCAGTCGCGTGGTGGGAGCCTCCTACGAGCAGTACTTC.

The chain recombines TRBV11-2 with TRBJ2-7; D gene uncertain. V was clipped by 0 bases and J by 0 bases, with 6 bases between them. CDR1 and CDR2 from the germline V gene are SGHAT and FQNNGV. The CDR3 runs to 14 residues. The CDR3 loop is CASSLDPGSYEQYF. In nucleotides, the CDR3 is TGTGCCAGCAGCTTAGATCCGGGCTCCTACGAGCAGTACTTC.

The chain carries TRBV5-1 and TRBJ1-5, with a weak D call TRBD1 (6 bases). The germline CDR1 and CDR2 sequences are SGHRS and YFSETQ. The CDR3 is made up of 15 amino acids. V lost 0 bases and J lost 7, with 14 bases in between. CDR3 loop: CASSLEGPGGQPQHF. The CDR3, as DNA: TGCGCCAGCAGCTTGGAGGGCCCGGGGGGCCAGCCCCAGCATTTT.

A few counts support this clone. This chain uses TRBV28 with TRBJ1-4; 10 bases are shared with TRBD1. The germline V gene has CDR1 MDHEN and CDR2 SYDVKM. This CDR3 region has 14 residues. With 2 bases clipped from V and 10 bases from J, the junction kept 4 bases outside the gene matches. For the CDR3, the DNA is TGTGCCAGCAGTTTAAGGGACAGGGGTGGAAAACTGTTTTTT. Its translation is CASSLRDRGGKLFF.

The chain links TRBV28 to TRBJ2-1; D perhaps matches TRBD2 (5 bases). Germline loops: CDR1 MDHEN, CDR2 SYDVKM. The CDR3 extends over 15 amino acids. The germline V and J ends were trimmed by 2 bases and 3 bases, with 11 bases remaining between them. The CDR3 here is CASSLGAEHYNEQFF. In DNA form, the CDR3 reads TGTGCCAGCAGTTTAGGAGCGGAGCACTACAATGAGCAGTTCTTC.

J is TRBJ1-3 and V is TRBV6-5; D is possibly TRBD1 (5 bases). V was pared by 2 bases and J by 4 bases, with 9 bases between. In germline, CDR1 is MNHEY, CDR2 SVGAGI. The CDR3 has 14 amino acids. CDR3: CASSYGQGGNTIYF. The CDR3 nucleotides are TGTGCCAGCAGTTACGGGCAGGGCGGAAACACCATATATTTT.

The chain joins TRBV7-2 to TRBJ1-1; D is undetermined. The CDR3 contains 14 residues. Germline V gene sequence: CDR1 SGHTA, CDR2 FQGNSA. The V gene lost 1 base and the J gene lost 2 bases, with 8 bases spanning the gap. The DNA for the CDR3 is TGTGCCAGCAGCTTAGATCTAGTTAACACTGAAGCTTTCTTT. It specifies CASSLDLVNTEAFF.

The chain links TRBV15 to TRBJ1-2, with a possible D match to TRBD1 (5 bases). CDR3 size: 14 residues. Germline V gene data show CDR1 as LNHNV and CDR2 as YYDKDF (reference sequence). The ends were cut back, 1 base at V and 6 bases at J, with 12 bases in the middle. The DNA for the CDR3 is TGTGCCACCAGCAGAGTCCCAGGGTTGGATGGCTACACCTTC. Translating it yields CATSRVPGLDGYTF.

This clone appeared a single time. DNA for the CDR3: TGTGCCAGCAGCCCCATCGGGACTCACAATGAGCAGTTCTTC. Translation gives CASSPIGTHNEQFF. The V call is TRBV7-3, the J call TRBJ2-1; weak D call: TRBD2 (6 bases). V lost 5 bases to trimming and J lost 5 bases, with 13 bases between them. The length of the CDR3 is 14 residues. Per the germline V gene, CDR1 is SGHTA and CDR2 is FQGTGA.

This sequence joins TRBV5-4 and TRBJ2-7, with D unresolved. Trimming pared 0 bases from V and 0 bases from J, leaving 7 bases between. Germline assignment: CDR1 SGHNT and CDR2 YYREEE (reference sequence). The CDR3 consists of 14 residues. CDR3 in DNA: TGTGCCAGCAGCTTGGAAGTGAGCTCCTACGAGCAGTACTTC. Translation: CASSLEVSSYEQYF. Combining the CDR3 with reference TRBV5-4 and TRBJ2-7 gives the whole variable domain ETGVTQSPTHLIKTRGQQVTLRCSSQSGHNTVSWYQQALGQGPQFIFQYYREEENGRGNFPPRFSGLQFPNYSSELNVNALELDDSALYLCASSLEVSSYEQYFGPGTRLTVT.

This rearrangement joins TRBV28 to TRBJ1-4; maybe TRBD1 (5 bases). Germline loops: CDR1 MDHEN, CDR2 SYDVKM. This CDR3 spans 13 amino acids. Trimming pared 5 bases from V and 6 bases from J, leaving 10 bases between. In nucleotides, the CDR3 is TGTGCCAGCAGTGGCAGGGCTTATGAAAAACTGTTTTTT. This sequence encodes CASSGRAYEKLFF.

CDR3 sequence reads: CASSQEGSSNQPQHF. The CDR3 coding sequence is TGTGCCAGCAGCCAAGAGGGCAGTAGCAATCAGCCCCAGCATTTT. V gene TRBV4-2 combines with J gene TRBJ1-5; no definite D call. The V end was cut by 0 bases, the J end by 0 bases, with 6 bases between. CDR1 and CDR2 from the germline V gene are LGHNA and YNFKEQ. The CDR3 runs 15 residues.

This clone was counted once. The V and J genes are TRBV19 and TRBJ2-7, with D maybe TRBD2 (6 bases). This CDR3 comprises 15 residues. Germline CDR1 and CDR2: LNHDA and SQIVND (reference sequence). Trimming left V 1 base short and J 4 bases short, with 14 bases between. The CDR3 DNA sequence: TGTGCCAGTAGTATAGTGGCGGGATCACATTACGAGCAGTACTTC. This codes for CASSIVAGSHYEQYF.

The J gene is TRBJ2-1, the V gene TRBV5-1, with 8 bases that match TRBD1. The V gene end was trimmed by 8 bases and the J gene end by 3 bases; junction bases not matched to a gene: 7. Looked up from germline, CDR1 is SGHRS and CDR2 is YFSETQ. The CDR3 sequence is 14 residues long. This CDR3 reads CASQTGDLYNEQFF. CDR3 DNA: TGCGCCAGTCAGACAGGGGACCTCTACAATGAGCAGTTCTTC.

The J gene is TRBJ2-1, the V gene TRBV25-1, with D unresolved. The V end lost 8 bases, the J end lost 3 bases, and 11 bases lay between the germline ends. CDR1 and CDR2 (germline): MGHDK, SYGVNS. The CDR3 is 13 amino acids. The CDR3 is CASRGVGYNEQFF. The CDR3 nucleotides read TGTGCCAGCCGCGGAGTAGGCTACAATGAGCAGTTCTTC. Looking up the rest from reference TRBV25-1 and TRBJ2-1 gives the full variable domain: EADIYQTPRYLVIGTGKKITLECSQTMGHDKMYWYQQDPGMELHLIHYSYGVNSTEKGDLSSESTVSRIRTEHFPLTLESARPSHTSQYLCASRGVGYNEQFFGPGTRLTVL.

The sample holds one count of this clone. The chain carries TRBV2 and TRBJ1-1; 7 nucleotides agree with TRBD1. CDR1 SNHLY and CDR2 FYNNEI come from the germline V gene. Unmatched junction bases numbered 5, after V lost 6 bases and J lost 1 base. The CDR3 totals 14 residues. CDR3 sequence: CASRVGQQNTEAFF. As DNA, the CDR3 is TGTGCCAGCAGAGTGGGACAGCAGAACACTGAAGCTTTCTTT.

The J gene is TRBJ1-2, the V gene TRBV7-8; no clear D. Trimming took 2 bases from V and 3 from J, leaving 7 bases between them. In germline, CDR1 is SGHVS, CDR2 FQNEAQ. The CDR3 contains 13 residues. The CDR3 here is CASSLLQHYGYTF. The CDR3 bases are TGTGCCAGCAGCTTATTACAGCACTATGGCTACACCTTC. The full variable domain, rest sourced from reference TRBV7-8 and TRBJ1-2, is GAGVSQSPRYKVAKRGQDVALRCDPISGHVSLFWYQQALGQGPEFLTYFQNEAQLDKSGLPSDRFFAERPEGSVSTLKIQRTQQEDSAVYLCASSLLQHYGYTFGSGTRLTVV.

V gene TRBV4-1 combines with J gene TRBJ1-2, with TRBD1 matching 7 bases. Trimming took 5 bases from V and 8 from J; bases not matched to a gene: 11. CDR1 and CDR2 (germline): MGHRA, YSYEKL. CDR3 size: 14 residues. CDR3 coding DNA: TGCGCCAGCAGCTACCTATCAGGGACAGAAGGCTACACCTTC. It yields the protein CASSYLSGTEGYTF.